This T cell receptor (beta chain) was captured in a study of blood T cell repertoires in COVID-19. About the research overall: Acute and convalescent COVID-19 specimens originated in the United States, Italy and Spain. T cells, B-cell-depleted T cells, or PBMCs supplied cDNA or gDNA.

Clones were read by immunoSEQ multiplex PCR, and TCRdb kept only the in-frame ones, dropping some. The sample yields 150,000 or so clones, more than 75% seen once. Germline V CDR1 and CDR2: SGHTA, FQGNSA. V dropped 3 bases and J dropped 0; count of bases not matched to a gene: 10. This CDR3 region has 18 residues. The Seattle site enrolled patients during active infection and followed them longitudinally. The specimen sequenced was peripheral blood. The J gene is TRBJ1-5, the V gene TRBV7-2, with 8 bases that match TRBD1. The receptor's source is a woman in her forties or fifties with COVID-19, enrolled during active disease. The CDR3 here is CASSFGTGISYSNQPQHF. The CDR3 nucleotides are TGTGCCAGCAGCTTTGGGACAGGAATTTCTTATAGCAATCAGCCCCAGCATTTT. Looking up the rest from reference TRBV7-2 and TRBJ1-5 gives the full variable domain: GAGVSQSPSNKVTEKGKDVELRCDPISGHTALYWYRQSLGQGLEFLIYFQGNSAPDKSGLPSDRFSAERTGGSVSTLTIQRTQQEDSAVYLCASSFGTGISYSNQPQHFGDGTRLSIL.